There are a few counts of the clone carrying this TCR beta chain. CDR3 length: 14 residues. Per germline, CDR1 SGHTA and CDR2 FQGNSA. V was trimmed by 3 bases and J by 6 bases, leaving 14 bases between them. The data belong to a study of blood T cells in healthy people across ages. About the study: Researchers report that template switching captured about one barcoded beta molecule per two T cells.

Donation came from healthy Caucasian individuals in Russia who were aged roughly 6 to 95. Together with a sample-barcoded 5' primer, a J-beta primer mix was included in a second PCR lasting roughly 6 to 12 cycles. The template-switch adaptor, which had 12 random nucleotides, put a tag on each cDNA molecule. TCRdb passed the 5' RACE reads through MiXCR, listing each CDR3 protein once. The sample yields 900,000 to 950,000 distinct CDR3 sequences, approximately 32% seen once. The sample was also reused in another study, on T cells of mothers and their children. As reported in that work: Maternal samples each gave over 9 million TCR beta CDR3 reads, and child samples roughly 3 million each.

This chain joins TRBV7-2 and TRBJ1-2; D may be TRBD1 (5 bases). The specimen was blood. This TCR was sampled from a woman between 40 and 50 years old in good health. The CDR3 sequence: CASSFYRSSDGYTF. The CDR3 bases are TGTGCCAGCAGCTTCTACAGGAGTTCGGATGGCTACACCTTC.